These T cell receptor beta chains were read from a single sample in a study of blood T cells in healthy people across ages. Each CDR3 protein is one row after TCRdb ran MiXCR on the 5' RACE reads. The profile covers hundreds of thousands of distinct CDR3 sequences, with roughly 31% appearing a single time and 15% to 19% taken by the ten largest. Sequenced material: blood. All receptors derive from a woman older than 75 in good health. CDR3s include the opening cysteine and the closing phenylalanine or tryptophan. The D gene is left open where the match is weak. Clone size is not always given. Where it is, it says once, few, many or a class for expanded clones.

>.|TRBV5-4|few|TRBJ2-5
CASSRGTVAGETQYF
TGTGCCAGCAGCCGAGGGACAGTAGCGGGGGAGACCCAGTACTTC
>TRBD1|TRBV12-3/TRBV12-4|.|TRBJ2-7
CASTSRDRGRYERYF
TGTGCCAGCACCAGCCGGGACAGGGGACGCTACGAGCGGTACTTC
>.|TRBV5-1|many|TRBJ2-7
CASSTGPPQGREQYF
TGCGCCAGCAGCACCGGCCCCCCGCAGGGAAGGGAGCAGTACTTC
>.|TRBV2|.|TRBJ2-2
CASSGGYRELFF
TGTGCCAGCAGTGGGGGATATCGGGAGCTGTTTTTT
>.|TRBV28|.|TRBJ1-1
CASSSLSDREAFF
TGTGCCAGCAGTTCCCTCTCCGACAGGGAAGCTTTCTTT
>.|TRBV6-5|.|TRBJ2-7
CASSYPTGGRNMGNEQYF
TGTGCCAGCAGTTACCCAACCGGGGGGCGAAATATGGGCAATGAGCAGTACTTC
>TRBD2|TRBV6-2/TRBV6-3|.|TRBJ2-5
CASSAGTSGAETQYF
TGTGCCAGCAGTGCCGGGACTAGCGGGGCAGAGACCCAGTACTTC
>.|TRBV12-3/TRBV12-4|few|TRBJ1-3
CASSPGWGDSGNTIYF
TGTGCCAGCAGTCCGGGGTGGGGTGACTCTGGAAACACCATATATTTT
>.|TRBV10-3|few|TRBJ2-2
CAIRKDSRNTGELFF
TGTGCCATCAGGAAGGACAGCCGGAACACCGGGGAGCTGTTTTTT
>.|TRBV7-2|few|TRBJ2-1
CANSLAQGGRIFNEQFF
TGTGCCAACAGCTTAGCGCAGGGGGGGCGCATTTTTAATGAGCAGTTCTTC
>.|TRBV6-2/TRBV6-3|many|TRBJ2-3
CASSYSTRTSTDTQYF
TGTGCCAGCAGTTACTCGACTAGGACTAGCACAGATACGCAGTATTTT
>TRBD2|TRBV12-3/TRBV12-4|.|TRBJ2-7
CVSSLQRGFSYNEQYF
TGTGTCAGCAGCTTACAGCGGGGGTTCTCCTACAATGAGCAGTACTTC
>.|TRBV11-1|.|TRBJ2-5
CASSSRDGIQETQYF
TGTGCCAGCAGCTCCCGGGACGGAATCCAAGAGACCCAGTACTTC
>TRBD1|TRBV15|many|TRBJ2-7
CATSRGSGTGDYEQYF
TGTGCCACCAGCAGAGGCTCCGGGACAGGGGACTACGAGCAGTACTTC
>TRBD1|TRBV5-6|.|TRBJ2-1
CASSLSLDRGGYNEQFF
TGTGCCAGCAGCCTGAGCCTAGACAGGGGGGGTTACAATGAGCAGTTCTTC
>TRBD2|TRBV6-2/TRBV6-3|many|TRBJ2-7
CASSARRGDYEQYF
TGTGCCAGCAGTGCGAGGCGGGGGGATTACGAGCAGTACTTC
>.|TRBV20-1|.|TRBJ1-1
CSATLGRFTEAFF
TGCAGTGCTACCCTTGGACGTTTTACTGAAGCTTTCTTT
>TRBD1|TRBV28|.|TRBJ2-7
CASSLLQGANEQYF
TGTGCCAGCAGTTTGTTACAGGGGGCTAACGAGCAGTACTTC
>TRBD1|TRBV20-1|.|TRBJ1-1
CSARGNRGGITEAFF
TGCAGTGCTAGAGGGAACAGGGGGGGTATCACTGAAGCTTTCTTT
>.|TRBV28|many|TRBJ1-2
CASSQQGVRGYTF
TGTGCCAGCAGCCAACAGGGAGTGAGGGGCTACACCTTC
>.|TRBV7-2|many|TRBJ2-5
CASSLGIGGGGTQYF
TGTGCCAGCAGCTTAGGGATCGGGGGTGGGGGGACCCAGTACTTC
>TRBD2|TRBV5-6|.|TRBJ2-1
CASSQTGTSGGPTYNEQFF
TGTGCCAGCAGCCAGACCGGGACTAGCGGGGGCCCCACCTACAATGAGCAGTTCTTC
>TRBD2|TRBV3-1|few|TRBJ2-1
CASSQLAGHNEQFF
TGTGCCAGCAGCCAACTAGCGGGGCACAATGAGCAGTTCTTC
>.|TRBV29-1|.|TRBJ2-7
CSVGRSSFPYEQYF
TGCAGCGTTGGACGGTCATCATTTCCCTACGAGCAGTACTTC
>.|TRBV28|many|TRBJ2-5
CASSAPQGGQETQYF
TGTGCCAGCAGTGCCCCACAGGGAGGCCAAGAGACCCAGTACTTC
>.|TRBV7-8|.|TRBJ1-1
CASSVSHGRDTEAFF
TGTGCCAGCAGCGTTTCCCACGGGCGGGACACTGAAGCTTTCTTT
>.|TRBV2|.|TRBJ2-1
CASSYRVGGNEQFF
TGTGCCAGCAGTTACCGCGTGGGAGGTAATGAGCAGTTCTTC
>TRBD2|TRBV15|many|TRBJ2-3
CATSRVRGGTTDTQYF
TGTGCCACCAGCAGAGTGCGGGGGGGTACCACAGATACGCAGTATTTT
>.|TRBV9|many|TRBJ2-5
CASSVAGAGIDQYF
TGTGCCAGCAGCGTAGCTGGGGCAGGGATAGACCAGTACTTC
>.|TRBV5-1|many|TRBJ2-1
CASSLQEGYNEQFF
TGCGCCAGCAGCTTGCAAGAGGGGTACAATGAGCAGTTCTTC
>TRBD1|TRBV29-1|.|TRBJ1-2
CSVIPDRADYGYTF
TGCAGCGTTATCCCCGACAGGGCTGACTATGGCTACACCTTC
>.|TRBV9|few|TRBJ1-2
CASIGDWGGGDGYTF
TGTGCCAGCATCGGTGATTGGGGGGGGGGTGATGGCTACACCTTC
>.|TRBV7-2|many|TRBJ2-1
CASSPRGLLNEQFF
TGTGCCAGCAGCCCCCGGGGACTCCTAAATGAGCAGTTCTTC
>TRBD1|TRBV5-5|many|TRBJ1-2
CASSSTGGGNYGYTF
TGTGCCAGCAGCTCGACAGGGGGTGGTAACTATGGCTACACCTTC
>TRBD1|TRBV9|.|TRBJ2-2
CASSVFRLGTGDTGELFF
TGTGCCAGCAGCGTATTTCGTTTGGGGACAGGGGACACCGGGGAGCTGTTTTTT
>TRBD1|TRBV23-1|.|TRBJ1-1
CASSRPARAAGGMNTEAFF
TGCGCCAGCAGTCGTCCGGCGCGGGCGGCAGGGGGCATGAACACTGAAGCTTTCTTT
>.|TRBV20-1|many|TRBJ2-5
CSASGPTFQETQYF
TGCAGTGCTAGCGGGCCGACTTTCCAAGAGACCCAGTACTTC
>.|TRBV2|.|TRBJ2-2
CASRALLRAGELFF
TGTGCCAGCAGAGCCCTCCTAAGAGCCGGGGAGCTGTTTTTT
>TRBD1|TRBV29-1|few|TRBJ1-2
CSVDSRTGGYGYTF
TGCAGCGTGGACAGCCGGACAGGGGGATATGGCTACACCTTC
>TRBD2|TRBV5-1|many|TRBJ2-3
CASMTSGGIDTQYF
TGCGCCTCCATGACTAGCGGGGGTATAGATACGCAGTATTTT
>.|TRBV20-1|many|TRBJ2-7
CSTHRDGSSYEQYF
TGCAGTACACACCGGGACGGGAGTTCCTACGAGCAGTACTTC
>.|TRBV2|.|TRBJ1-1
CASSEADTEDTEAFF
TGTGCCAGCAGTGAAGCCGATACAGAGGACACTGAAGCTTTCTTT
>TRBD1|TRBV10-2|.|TRBJ1-2
CASRQGLNYDYTF
TGCGCCAGCCGACAGGGATTAAACTATGACTACACCTTC
>.|TRBV20-1|.|TRBJ2-4
CSAREASKNIQYF
TGCAGTGCTAGAGAGGCGAGCAAAAACATTCAGTACTTC
>TRBD1|TRBV4-1|.|TRBJ1-2
CASSQDRTGGRSNYGYTF
TGCGCCAGCAGCCAAGACAGGACAGGGGGCAGGTCCAACTATGGCTACACCTTC